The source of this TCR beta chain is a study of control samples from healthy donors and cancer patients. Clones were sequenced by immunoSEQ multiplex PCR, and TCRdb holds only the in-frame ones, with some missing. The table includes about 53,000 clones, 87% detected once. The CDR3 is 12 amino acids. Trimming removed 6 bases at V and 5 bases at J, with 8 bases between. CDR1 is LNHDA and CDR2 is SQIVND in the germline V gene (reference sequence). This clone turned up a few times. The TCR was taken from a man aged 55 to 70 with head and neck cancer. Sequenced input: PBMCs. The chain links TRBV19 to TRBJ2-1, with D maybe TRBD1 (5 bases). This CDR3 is CASSTGNNEQFF. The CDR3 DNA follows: TGTGCCAGTAGCACAGGTAACAATGAGCAGTTCTTC.